Sequencing of this TCR beta chain was carried out in a study of cytomegalovirus exposure and HLA in healthy donors. Study-wide points: Later analysis identified about 18,000 TCR beta sequences associated with HLA alleles, using a false discovery rate threshold of 0.05. Certain sequence variants were highly shared and formed a cluster, and this cluster was likely a sequencing artifact.

Trimming cost V 0 bases and J 1 base, with 11 bases left between them. This CDR3 contains 15 residues. Germline V gene data show CDR1 as SGHTS and CDR2 as YDEGEE. On this clone itself: Its antigen is not identified.

With 60 Vbeta and 13 Jbeta primers, the PCR was carried out. Generated by immunoSEQ multiplex PCR, the TCRdb table keeps only in-frame clones and is missing some. The sample lists 150,000 or so clones; nearly 80% were seen once. This sequence originates from a man younger than 45 in good health and CMV-seropositive. The material sequenced was PBMCs. The V call is TRBV5-8, the J call TRBJ2-7; weak D call: TRBD1 (5 bases). The CDR3 sequence: CASSLGPTVSYEQYF. The CDR3 DNA is TGTGCCAGCAGCTTGGGACCGACAGTTTCCTACGAGCAGTACTTC.